The T cell receptor beta chain under discussion was sequenced for a study of beta chain features in type 1 diabetes. Expressed TCRB transcripts were sequenced after all isolated RNA was converted to cDNA. The assay was immunoSEQ multiplex PCR, and TCRdb's table has in-frame clones only and misses some. In the table there are 15,000 to 19,000 clones, about three quarters of which are singletons. Study-wide points: The question left open here concerned HLA type influencing TCRB rearrangement. The naive, central memory and Treg TCRB repertoires looked more alike in patients than they did in healthy donors. Shorter TCRB CDR3s, moderately but significantly so, were found in Type 1 diabetes patients in all four CD4+ subsets.

CD45RO/CCR7/CD25/CD127/CD95/CD27 separated CD4+ naive, central memory, regulatory and stem cell-like memory cells by sorting. Purity exceeded 95% in all sorted populations. The CDR3 has 14 amino acids. Trimming removed 5 bases from V and 1 base from J; junction bases left unmatched: 4. Germline V gene lookup returns CDR1 SGHTA and CDR2 FQGNSA. Regarding this clone: Its cognate antigen is unknown.

Sequencing input: Tregs from blood. The TCR sequence derives from a man aged 25-40 years with type 1 diabetes. The chain recombines TRBV7-2 with TRBJ2-5; TRBD1 aligns across 7 bases. The CDR3 region is CASSRRQGQETQYF. As DNA, the CDR3 is TGTGCCAGCAGCCGTCGACAGGGCCAAGAGACCCAGTACTTC.